The next 19 T cell receptor beta chains were all read from a single sample in a study of blood T cells in healthy people across ages. Through a sample-barcoded 5' primer and a J-beta primer mix, a second PCR was run for roughly 6 to 11 cycles. In TCRdb, the 5' RACE reads were re-called with MiXCR into one record per CDR3 protein. The repertoire includes about 940,000 distinct CDR3 sequences, about 44% of them detected once, and around 15% sits in the top ten. Sample: blood. The receptor set was obtained from a man aged 25 to 40 in good health.

The chain combines TRBV20-1 with TRBJ1-1; D possibly corresponds to TRBD1 (5 bases). This CDR3 is 11 amino acids long. Germline V gene data show CDR1 as DFQATT and CDR2 as SNEGSKA (reference sequence). CDR3 residues: CTGGENTEAFF. The CDR3 DNA reads as TGCACAGGAGGGGAGAACACTGAAGCTTTCTTT.

This clonotype came up once. It may be a read error: a sequence one base away is much more abundant. The chain combines TRBV29-1 with TRBJ1-1; D is unresolved. The length of the CDR3 is 12 residues. Germline V gene lookup returns CDR1 SQVTM and CDR2 ANQGSEA. This chain's CDR3 is CNVLRTNTEAFF. The CDR3 region has the DNA TGCAACGTTTTGCGGACGAACACTGAAGCTTTCTTT.

The chain joins TRBV4-1 to TRBJ1-2; no firm D call. With 1 base removed from V and 6 bases from J, the gap between germline ends came to 12 bases. The length of the CDR3 is 14 residues. Per germline, CDR1 MGHRA and CDR2 YSYEKL. CDR3: CASSQGDGEDGYTF. The CDR3 DNA is TGCGCCAGCAGCCAAGGAGACGGGGAGGATGGCTACACCTTC.

The chain employs TRBV20-1 and TRBJ2-7, with 9 positions matching TRBD1. Germline V CDR1 and CDR2: DFQATT, SNEGSKA (reference sequence). This CDR3 has 15 amino acids. V dropped 1 base and J dropped 2; count of bases not matched to a gene: 6. DNA for the CDR3: TGCAGTGCTAGAGGTGACAGGGGGGTCACCTACGAGCAGTACTTC. Protein: CSARGDRGVTYEQYF.

This clonotype was observed a single time. The gene calls are TRBV5-1 and TRBJ2-1; 8 positions match TRBD2. The CDR3 has 17 residues. From germline, CDR1 is SGHRS and CDR2 YFSETQ. J was trimmed by 7 bases and V by 0 bases; bases with no gene match: 12. Here the CDR3 DNA reads TGCGCCAGCAGCTTGGCCGGGGGGGCTAGCGTCGGGAATGAGCAGTTCTTC. Amino acids: CASSLAGGASVGNEQFF.

The genes are TRBV5-5 and TRBJ2-5; D may be TRBD2 (6 bases). V lost 4 bases, J lost 5 bases, and 21 bases lay in between. The CDR3 has 16 residues. Germline V lookup: CDR1 SGHKS, CDR2 YYEKEE (reference sequence). CDR3 protein: CASSPYDRGNLETQYF. In DNA form, the CDR3 reads TGTGCCAGCAGCCCCTATGACCGGGGGAACCTGGAGACCCAGTACTTC.

This clonotype appeared a few times. The V call is TRBV20-1, the J call TRBJ2-5; D possibly matches TRBD1 or TRBD2 (6 bases each). The V end was cut by 3 bases, the J end by 2 bases, with 16 bases between. Germline V gene data show CDR1 as DFQATT and CDR2 as SNEGSKA (reference sequence). The CDR3 consists of 15 residues. CDR3 sequence (DNA): TGCAGTGCTAGTTACGGGGGCAAAGCTCAAGAGACCCAGTACTTC. As protein: CSASYGGKAQETQYF.

The gene calls are TRBV5-5 and TRBJ2-5; 9 bases agree with TRBD1. Germline V gene data show CDR1 as SGHKS and CDR2 as YYEKEE (reference sequence). This CDR3 has 14 amino acids. V shed 4 bases, J shed 5 bases, and the junction held 6 bases outside the gene matches. The DNA of the CDR3 is TGTGCCAGCAGCCACAGGGGGCTCGGGGAGACCCAGTACTTC. It specifies CASSHRGLGETQYF.

The rearrangement uses TRBV20-1 and TRBJ2-1; 8 bases are shared with TRBD2. J gave up 3 bases and V 5 bases, and 9 bases lay outside the gene matches. Per the germline V gene, CDR1 is DFQATT and CDR2 is SNEGSKA (reference sequence). The CDR3 covers 15 residues. This chain's CDR3 is CSAWTGGGSYNEQFF. The CDR3 bases are TGCAGTGCTTGGACCGGGGGGGGCAGCTACAATGAGCAGTTCTTC.

The table lists this clonotype with many counts. This chain uses TRBV28 with TRBJ2-7, with TRBD1 matching over 8 bases. The CDR3 is 14 amino acids. V lost 6 bases to trimming and J lost 1 base; unmatched junction nucleotides: 5. The germline gives CDR1 MDHEN, CDR2 SYDVKM. The CDR3 DNA is TGTGCCAGCAGACGGACAGGGAAATCCTACGAGCAGTACTTC. Its translation: CASRRTGKSYEQYF.

This chain uses TRBV2 with TRBJ2-1; 7 bases agree with TRBD1. There are 13 residues in the CDR3. The trim removed 7 bases at V and 7 bases at J, leaving 7 bases unmatched. The germline V gene has CDR1 SNHLY and CDR2 FYNNEI. Here the CDR3 DNA reads TGTGCCAGCATTCCCCAGGGGGAAAATGAGCAGTTCTTC. Translation gives CASIPQGENEQFF.

This clonotype has only a few counts. The chain's CDR3 is CSARGPTYNEQFF. The CDR3 region has the DNA TGCAGCGCCCGGGGACCGACCTACAATGAGCAGTTCTTC. The rearrangement links TRBV29-1 to TRBJ2-1; D possibly matches TRBD1 or TRBD2 (5 bases each). With 7 bases removed from V and 2 bases from J, the gap between germline ends came to 12 bases. Germline V gene sequence: CDR1 SQVTM, CDR2 ANQGSEA. CDR3 length equals 13 residues.

This clonotype showed up just a few times. V usage is TRBV4-2 and J usage is TRBJ2-2; a weak D match, TRBD1 (6 bases). CDR3 length: 16 residues. V shed 1 base and J shed 2 bases, with 11 bases lying between them. Germline assignment: CDR1 LGHNA and CDR2 YNFKEQ. CDR3 DNA: TGTGCCAGCAGCCAAGGACAGGACCTCAACACCGGGGAGCTGTTTTTT. Its translation: CASSQGQDLNTGELFF.

The rearrangement joins TRBV7-2 to TRBJ2-5, with 10 bases that match TRBD2. Trimming at V came to 5 bases and at J to 11 bases, leaving 14 bases not matched to a gene. The CDR3 is made up of 15 amino acids. Germline V gene sequence: CDR1 SGHTA, CDR2 FQGNSA. The CDR3 is CASSKREGSLHEQYF. In DNA, the CDR3 is TGTGCCAGCAGCAAGCGGGAGGGATCTCTTCATGAGCAGTACTTC. Combining the CDR3 with reference TRBV7-2 and TRBJ2-5 gives the whole variable domain GAGVSQSPSNKVTEKGKDVELRCDPISGHTALYWYRQSLGQGLEFLIYFQGNSAPDKSGLPSDRFSAERTGGSVSTLTIQRTQQEDSAVYLCASSKREGSLHEQYFGPGTRLLVL.

This chain connects TRBV9 to TRBJ2-3; TRBD2 is a possible D gene (7 bases). Germline V gene lookup returns CDR1 SGDLS and CDR2 YYNGEE. V lost 0 bases and J lost 4, with 15 bases in between. This CDR3 is 16 amino acids long. In DNA, the CDR3 is TGTGCCAGCAGCGTAGTGTCGGGGGGCCTGTCAGATACGCAGTATTTT. It is translated as CASSVVSGGLSDTQYF.

The chain is built from TRBV6-4 and TRBJ2-1, with 13 positions matching TRBD2. Germline CDR1 MRHNA, CDR2 SNTAGT. V trimming: 2 bases; J trimming: 9 bases; junction bases outside the gene matches: 1. The CDR3 contains 14 residues. The CDR3 spells CASSDRTSGGEQFF. The DNA of the CDR3 is TGTGCCAGCAGTGACAGGACTAGCGGGGGTGAGCAGTTCTTC.

This clonotype is a singleton in its sample. This chain uses TRBV7-2 with TRBJ2-1; D is perhaps TRBD1 or TRBD2 (6 bases each). In germline, CDR1 is SGHTA, CDR2 FQGNSA. The CDR3 is made up of 13 amino acids. The ends were cut back, 6 bases at V and 6 bases at J, with 12 bases in the middle. CDR3 bases: TGTGCCAGCAGACCGGGGGCGGGCAATGAGCAGTTCTTC. Residues: CASRPGAGNEQFF.

The table lists this clonotype with a few counts. The genes are TRBV6-1 and TRBJ1-2; the D is unclear. Trimming left V 1 base short and J 4 bases short, with 10 bases between. Per the germline V gene, CDR1 is MNHNS and CDR2 is SASEGT. There are 14 residues in the CDR3. Written as DNA, the CDR3 is TGTGCCAGCAGTGAAGAGAGAGGCGCCTATGGCTACACCTTC. The encoded protein is CASSEERGAYGYTF.

This clonotype was seen a handful of times. This chain joins TRBV3-1 and TRBJ2-1; D is unclear. CDR3 size: 15 residues. V dropped 0 bases and J dropped 7 bases, with 13 bases sitting between them. The germline V gene encodes CDR1 LGHDT and CDR2 YNNKEL (reference sequence). The chain's CDR3 is CASSQEAQNFNEQFF. The DNA of the CDR3 is TGTGCCAGCAGCCAAGAGGCGCAAAACTTTAATGAGCAGTTCTTC.